Listed here are 19 T cell receptor beta chains from one sample, sequenced in a study of cytomegalovirus exposure and HLA in healthy donors. 13 Jbeta primers and 60 Vbeta primers were used for the PCR. Sequencing was performed with immunoSEQ multiplex PCR; in TCRdb, only in-frame clones are kept and a portion is missing. The table shows 100,000 to 150,000 clones, with about 74% occurring only once. The sequencing sample was made of PBMCs. The receptors derive from a woman aged 45-65 years in good health and CMV-seropositive.

A note on this clone: At one boundary the junction diverges from the germline segment, which might be a read error. The chain links TRBV7-2 to TRBJ2-1, with TRBD2 identical over 10 bases. Germline assignment: CDR1 SGHTA and CDR2 FQGNSA. CDR3 size: 12 residues. The CDR3 DNA reads TGTGCCAGCGTGAAGAGAGCGGGGGGGCCTCTCTTC. This gives the protein CASVKRAGGPLF.

The rearrangement uses TRBV4-1 and TRBJ2-6; TRBD1 is a possible D gene (5 bases). In germline, CDR1 is MGHRA, CDR2 YSYEKL. This CDR3 contains 18 residues. V lost 1 base and J 4 bases, leaving 17 bases between the germline ends. CDR3 protein: CASSQVYQGRSGANVLTF. CDR3 DNA: TGCGCCAGCAGCCAAGTTTACCAGGGCCGCAGCGGGGCCAACGTCCTGACTTTC.

This clone was recorded a few times. The V and J genes are TRBV6-1 and TRBJ2-2, with D tentatively TRBD2 (5 bases). Germline V gene sequence: CDR1 MNHNS, CDR2 SASEGT. The CDR3 consists of 15 residues. V was clipped by 2 bases and J by 2 bases, with 9 bases between them. The DNA for the CDR3 is TGTGCCAGCAGTGAAACGCTAGCTAACACCGGGGAGCTGTTTTTT. Protein: CASSETLANTGELFF.

In its sample, this clone was seen a few times. V and J are TRBV4-1 and TRBJ2-7; tentatively, D is TRBD1 (8 bases). The CDR3 has 14 residues. V was shortened by 4 bases and J by 7 bases, with 17 bases between the two germline ends. The germline CDR1 and CDR2 sequences are MGHRA and YSYEKL. Written as DNA, the CDR3 is TGCGCCAGCAGCCGGGGACAGGTGGGGGGGGAGCAGTACTTC. Protein sequence: CASSRGQVGGEQYF.

This clone was found a few times. V usage is TRBV4-3 and J usage is TRBJ2-7; TRBD1 aligns across 9 bases. The V segment lost 0 bases and the J segment 2 bases; nucleotides outside the gene matches: 2. This CDR3 has 15 residues. CDR1 and CDR2 from the germline V gene are LGHNA and YSLEER. CDR3 nucleotide sequence: TGCGCCAGCAGCCAAGAGGGACAGGGAGCCTACGAGCAGTACTTC. As protein: CASSQEGQGAYEQYF.

This chain links TRBV28 with TRBJ2-6; unclear D gene. Trimming shortened V by 6 bases and J by 0 bases, and 9 bases separated the two germline ends. The germline gives CDR1 MDHEN, CDR2 SYDVKM. CDR3 length: 15 residues. CDR3 in DNA: TGTGCCAGCAGCCTCTCTACCTCTGGGGCCAACGTCCTGACTTTC. This encodes CASSLSTSGANVLTF.

This clone turned up a few times. The J gene is TRBJ2-5, the V gene TRBV7-2; D possibly corresponds to TRBD2 (6 bases). V lost 3 bases to trimming and J lost 5 bases, with 10 bases between them. The CDR3 covers 13 residues. The V gene's germline CDR1 is SGHTA and CDR2 FQGNSA. The DNA of the CDR3 is TGTGCCAGCAGCTTTGGGGGGTTGGAGACCCAGTACTTC. It encodes CASSFGGLETQYF.

V and J are TRBV5-6 and TRBJ2-7; D is perhaps TRBD1 (6 bases). CDR1 SGHDT and CDR2 YYEEEE come from the germline V gene. This CDR3 has 14 residues. Trimming cost V 4 bases and J 1 base, with 12 bases left between them. The CDR3 DNA follows: TGTGCCAGCAGCCAATGGGGACAATCCTACGAGCAGTACTTC. Protein: CASSQWGQSYEQYF.

The chain carries TRBV5-4 and TRBJ2-3; D is possibly TRBD1 (5 bases). There are 14 residues in the CDR3. V lost 4 bases and J 4 bases, leaving 13 bases between the germline ends. The V gene's germline CDR1 is SGHNT and CDR2 YYREEE (reference sequence). The CDR3: CASSPGQLADTQYF. CDR3 sequence (DNA): TGTGCCAGCAGCCCAGGGCAGCTAGCAGATACGCAGTATTTT.

This chain links TRBV2 with TRBJ2-5, with TRBD2 identical over 10 bases. The CDR3 has 16 residues. With V trimmed by 3 bases and J by 3 bases, 7 bases remained unmatched. Germline CDR1 and CDR2: SNHLY and FYNNEI. This CDR3 is CASSDRSGGLEETQYF. The CDR3 DNA follows: TGTGCCAGCAGTGACCGTAGCGGGGGGCTCGAAGAGACCCAGTACTTC.

In its sample, this clone was seen a few times. The chain joins TRBV10-2 to TRBJ2-1; 7 bases fit TRBD2. V was clipped by 8 bases and J by 9 bases; unmatched bases: 4. Germline V CDR1 and CDR2: WSHSY, SAAADI. This CDR3 comprises 11 residues. CDR3 loop: CASRLASEQFF. CDR3 DNA: TGCGCCAGCCGACTAGCATCTGAGCAGTTCTTC.

This clone has a handful of counts. CDR3 sequence: CASSPKVRVSNEQFF. The CDR3 DNA sequence: TGTGCCAGCAGCCCAAAGGTCCGGGTTTCTAATGAGCAGTTCTTC. This chain connects TRBV7-9 to TRBJ2-1; D remains ambiguous. Per the germline V gene, CDR1 is SEHNR and CDR2 is FQNEAQ (reference sequence). The CDR3 runs 15 residues. Between the trimmed V and J ends, which lost 5 bases and 7 bases, there was a span of 18 bases.

The V and J genes are TRBV11-2 and TRBJ2-1; 11 bases align to TRBD2. V lost 4 bases and J lost 10; bases outside the gene matches: 9. The CDR3 runs 15 residues. Germline loops: CDR1 SGHAT, CDR2 FQNNGV. CDR3 sequence reads: CASSSHPGLADEQFF. CDR3 coding DNA: TGTGCCAGCAGCTCGCACCCGGGACTAGCGGACGAGCAGTTCTTC. Drawing the rest from reference TRBV11-2 and TRBJ2-1, the complete variable domain is EAGVAQSPRYKIIEKRQSVAFWCNPISGHATLYWYQQILGQGPKLLIQFQNNGVVDDSQLPKDRFSAERLKGVDSTLKIQPAKLEDSAVYLCASSSHPGLADEQFFGPGTRLTVL.

This clone was detected only once. This chain uses TRBV7-6 with TRBJ1-2, with TRBD1 matching 7 bases. The V gene's germline CDR1 is SGHVS and CDR2 FNYEAQ. Losses at the gene ends were 1 base for V and 13 bases for J; bases not matched to a gene: 6. The length of the CDR3 is 12 residues. CDR3 coding DNA: TGTGCCAGCAGCTTAGACGGGACAGACTCCACCTTC. It is translated as CASSLDGTDSTF.

The rearrangement uses TRBV10-2 and TRBJ1-1; no reliable D call. V was cut by 9 bases and J by 2 bases, with 16 bases left in between. Germline CDR1 WSHSY, CDR2 SAAADI. The CDR3 contains 14 residues. In nucleotides, the CDR3 is TGCGCCAGTCGCGTGAGGCCTCCTAACACTGAAGCTTTCTTT. Amino acids: CASRVRPPNTEAFF.

Worth noting for this clone: One end of the junction is discordant with germline, which a read error may explain. The CDR3 spells CAGSPPSFHEQYF. In DNA, the CDR3 is TGTGCCGGCTCACCACCCTCGTTCCACGAGCAGTACTTC. The chain links TRBV18 to TRBJ2-7; D is undetermined. The germline gives CDR1 KGHSH, CDR2 LQKENI. CDR3 length: 13 residues.

This clone was seen only a few times. The chain joins TRBV7-9 to TRBJ1-2; 7 bases match TRBD1. V dropped 3 bases and J dropped 4; count of bases not matched to a gene: 8. The CDR3 is 15 amino acids. Germline CDR1 reads SEHNR; CDR2 reads FQNEAQ (reference sequence). The CDR3 region has the DNA TGTGCCAGCAGCTTGTGGGACAGCACTAGCTATGGCTACACCTTC. Its protein product is CASSLWDSTSYGYTF.

The chain employs TRBV7-2 and TRBJ1-4; TRBD1 agrees at 7 bases. Losses at the gene ends were 5 bases for V and 6 bases for J; bases not matched to a gene: 6. CDR3 length equals 14 residues. Germline CDR1 is SGHTA and CDR2 is FQGNSA. The CDR3 bases are TGTGCCAGCAGCCAGACAGGGTTTGATGAAAAACTGTTTTTT. This gives the protein CASSQTGFDEKLFF.

This clone was seen only once. Other nucleotide sequences in the sample specify the same CDR3. J is TRBJ2-2 and V is TRBV7-3; 7 positions match TRBD2. The CDR3 loop spans 15 amino acids. V shed 4 bases, J shed 2 bases, and the junction held 4 bases outside the gene matches. Germline V gives CDR1 SGHTA, CDR2 FQGTGA. Here the CDR3 reads CASSSRGGNTGELFF. Here the CDR3 DNA reads TGTGCCAGCAGCTCCCGCGGGGGTAACACCGGGGAGCTGTTTTTT.